This T cell receptor (beta chain) was retrieved from a study of T cell responses to AZD1222 COVID-19 vaccine. CDR3 size: 14 residues. Germline assignment: CDR1 ENHRY and CDR2 SYGVKD. The ends lost 9 bases at V and 3 bases at J; junction bases unmatched: 4. Findings and caveats of the study: Repertoire sampling was restricted to post-peak T cell response timepoints. Clonal diversity may have been underestimated in mostly white British donors. Compared with day 0, the breadth and depth of the Spike-specific TCR repertoire rose significantly after two doses of AZD1222.

Sequenced by immunoSEQ multiplex PCR; TCRdb stores in-frame clones only, minus some. The sample gives about 220,000 clones, about 93% of which show up once; 1% is in the top ten. A note on this clone: Antigen: not known.

This sample comprised peripheral blood, obtained on day 0 of MenACWY control vaccination. This clonotype was obtained from an adult in good health. The V call is TRBV10-3, the J call TRBJ2-1; TRBD1 aligns across 11 bases. CDR3 sequence: CAIRTGGGYNEQFF. The CDR3 DNA reads TGTGCCATTCGGACAGGGGGCGGCTACAATGAGCAGTTCTTC.